One T cell receptor (beta chain) is described in this entry. In TCRdb, the 5' RACE reads were re-called with MiXCR into one record per CDR3 protein. Of around 320,000 distinct CDR3 sequences listed, approximately 4% are singletons. The length of the CDR3 is 15 residues. V lost 7 bases and J 1 base, leaving 16 bases between the germline ends. The data were obtained in a study of T cells after yellow fever vaccination. V usage is TRBV12-3 or TRBV12-4 and J usage is TRBJ1-1; the D gene is possibly TRBD1 (5 bases). The receptor's source is a man between 18 and 29 years old who received the YFV17D yellow fever vaccine. Sequences were derived from PBMCs, sampled 15 days after the yellow fever booster vaccination. DNA for the CDR3: TGTGCCAGCACCAACCGACAGCCCCAGAACACTGAAGCTTTCTTT. Encoded protein: CASTNRQPQNTEAFF.